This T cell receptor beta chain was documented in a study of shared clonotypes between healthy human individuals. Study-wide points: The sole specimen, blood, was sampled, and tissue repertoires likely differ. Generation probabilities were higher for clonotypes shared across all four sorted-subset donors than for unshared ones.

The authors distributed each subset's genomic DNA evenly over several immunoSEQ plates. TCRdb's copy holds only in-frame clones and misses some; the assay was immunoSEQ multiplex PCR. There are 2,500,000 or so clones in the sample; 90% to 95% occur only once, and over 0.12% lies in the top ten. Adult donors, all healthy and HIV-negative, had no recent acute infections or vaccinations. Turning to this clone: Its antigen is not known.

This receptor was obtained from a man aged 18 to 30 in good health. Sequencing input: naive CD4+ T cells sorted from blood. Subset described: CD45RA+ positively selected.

CDR3 DNA: TGTGCCAGCAGCTTAATAAGGGGATCGGCAAATTCACCCCTCCACTTT. It translates to CASSLIRGSANSPLHF. This chain uses TRBV7-9 with TRBJ1-6; possible D gene TRBD1, 5 bases. Trimming cost V 2 bases and J 7 bases, with 15 bases left between them. The CDR3 extends over 16 amino acids. CDR1 and CDR2 from the germline V gene are SEHNR and FQNEAQ (reference sequence).